This TCR beta chain emerged from a study of cytomegalovirus exposure and HLA in healthy donors (dated by TCRdb to the late 2010s). For the study in its entirety: In an earlier analysis of under 600 of the donors, 250 to 350 Gb of sequence data and just under 120 million unique TCR beta sequences from about 179 million T cells were reported. Among over 350 genotyped donors of the cohort, an average of roughly 240,000 unique TCR beta nucleotide sequences were sequenced per donor, roughly a sixth of them non-productive. Typing coverage differed by locus: A, B, C, DRB1 and DQB1 were typed in roughly 629-630 donors, DQA1 in roughly 500, DPA1 in 600 to 610, and DPB1 in around 440. All discovery cohort repertoires had been generated on a single sequencing platform. HLA typing covered class I and class II loci at four-digit resolution. To decide whether each TCR beta V gene segment behaved as functional or pseudogenic, an earlier analysis of some 600 of the donors relied on high-throughput TCR beta sequencing. Roughly 300 gigabases of sequencing data and approximately 80 million unique TCR sequences were included in an early release covering roughly 700 HLA-typed donors. A separate validation cohort of about 110 different subjects was used in addition to the 666-subject first cohort. The later analysis used no new phenotypic data to find candidate immune exposures, relying instead on TCR beta sequences and their occurrence across donors. The study combined high-throughput TCR immunosequencing, statistical association of individual TCRs with disease status, and machine learning to predict cytomegalovirus infection status. Using immunosequencing, the study profiled T cell repertoires from 640 or so subjects and related those repertoires to cytomegalovirus serostatus. A later analysis re-analyzed previously published TCR beta repertoires from several hundred donors and added high-resolution HLA genotyping to study TCR occurrence patterns. A few DR-DQ haplotypes were treated as single units for association and clustering because of strong linkage in the cohort. The study aimed to test whether signatures of past pathogen exposure could be identified by cataloging public T cell receptors. The genetic ancestry cluster associated with self-reported Caucasian donors included approximately 85% of the 350 to 500 genotyped donors. Genome-wide SNP genotypes for about three fifths of the roughly 670 donors were used in a later genetic analysis, which treated that subset as a discovery cohort. Donor age, sex, ethnicity and CMV serostatus were collected together with the repertoire data. Broad study findings and their caveats: Because counts were too low, roughly 18 rarely observed V segments, including chromosome 9 orphons, were left out of the earlier analysis of 500 to 650 of the donors. In an earlier analysis of fewer than 700 of the donors, most TCR beta V segments appeared in productive rearrangements about 87% or about 30% of the time, broadly matching IMGT annotations. Specific HLA alleles were associated with about 17,000 TCR beta sequences at a false discovery rate of 0.05 in a later analysis. HLA typing was unavailable for some donors at each locus, so association tests used only the typed subset. A later analysis found that most CMV-associated TCR beta chains appeared HLA-restricted, with HLA associations seemingly driven largely by CMV exposure. For the cohort, immune exposure information was limited to CMV serostatus. In a later analysis, several top co-occurrence clusters were reported to appear linked to parvovirus B19, influenza, CMV and Epstein-Barr virus. A further reported finding was that TCR beta sequences accurately predicted the HLA-A and HLA-B alleles for most subjects in the first cohort. Linkage disequilibrium might explain the correlated functional status among segregating V segments, but an unknown experimental factor could not be ruled out. In a later analysis, HLA-associated TCR beta chains showed more clonal expansion and lower generation probabilities than non-associated chains that were equally common. A cluster of highly shared sequence variants was judged likely to be a technical artifact of the sequencing pipeline. Most TCR sequences were observed very rarely across donors, whereas some public TCRs were present in many individuals. Three of the identified cytomegalovirus-associated TCR beta chains were confirmed in vitro to be specific for cytomegalovirus antigens. In a later analysis, TCR association rates were found to vary across HLA loci, with the most associated TCRs seen for DRB1 alleles and the fewest for HLA-C alleles. The presence/absence analyses assumed that sequencing depth was roughly uniform across donors, and that assumption may not be true. In this cohort, only TCR beta chains were sequenced, and detectable features were limited by the absence of alpha or paired-chain data. When HLA alleles, especially DR and DQ, strongly co-occurred, TCR associations were difficult to assign to individual alleles. Some IMGT-functional V segments, including TRBV6-2 and TRBV6-3, could not be distinguished by the 87-base-pair reads and were therefore excluded. The authors suggested that the approach could potentially be extended to other disease states and immunological phenotypes. Compared with the roughly 710-donor mean, donors in an Asian-associated ancestry cluster had fewer N-insertions in productive TCRs, according to a later genetic analysis. A later genetic analysis associated a missense DCLRE1C variant with V-gene and J-gene trimming of TCR beta chains, and an independent cohort replicated the association. The classifier was reported to diagnose cytomegalovirus status with high specificity and sensitivity in both the original cohort and the validation cohort. A total of around 150 TCR beta chains were listed by the study as associated with cytomegalovirus.

Compared with germline, V lacks 3 bases and J lacks 4 bases; bases without a gene match: 8. Inclusive of the bounding cysteine and phenylalanine, the CDR3 is 16 residues long. CDR3 DNA is the only sequence kept; it has 48 bases, read in frame from the first base. CDR1 and CDR2 were assigned from the germline V gene (reference sequence) as MNHEY and SMNVEV. Receptor libraries were prepared by the immunoSEQ multiplex PCR assay. For the multiplex PCR, a mixture combining 60 forward primers for TCR Vbeta segments and 13 reverse primers for TCR Jbeta segments was used. The CDR3 region of rearranged TCR beta genes was amplified from genomic DNA by a multiplex PCR assay. On the Illumina HiSeq System, the amplified TCR beta libraries were sequenced as 87-base-pair reads. Regarding the original processing steps: A later analysis counted about 80 million unique TCR beta chains across the 690 or so repertoires, and some 11 million of these chains were shared by at least two donors. To remove PCR and sequencing errors, raw reads were error-corrected and collapsed into unique sequences using a nearest-neighbor algorithm that merged closely related sequences. Alignment of CDR3 sequences to IMGT reference sequences was used to assign V, D and J gene segments. Each retained sequence needed at least a six-nucleotide match to both a V gene segment and a J gene segment. A rearrangement counted as productive if the CDR3 had no stop codons and remained in frame with V and J, and every other rearrangement counted as non-productive. Following IMGT convention, CDR3 was defined as the stretch from the second conserved V-encoded cysteine up to the conserved J-encoded phenylalanine. The earlier analysis of roughly 590 of the donors excluded any sequence lacking an unambiguous match to a single V gene segment. An earlier analysis of fewer than 650 of the donors classified V segments as functional when productive rearrangements were above 56.7% and as segregating when the standard deviation between donors was above 5%. A statistical classification framework was developed to diagnose cytomegalovirus status using the catalog of TCR beta chain sequences. V and J gene assignment, in a later analysis, came from comparing TCR nucleotide sequences with IMGT/GENE-DB human TR gene sequences. The TCRdist pipeline was used in a later analysis to assign CDR3 sequences and most-parsimonious VDJ recombination scenarios. A later analysis defined each TCR beta chain by its CDR3 amino acid sequence plus V-gene family, and excluded reads lacking a unique V-gene family. As a way to deal with suspected cross-contamination and a sequencing artifact, a later analysis dropped hundreds of nucleotide sequences that were highly shared and had low generation probability. A later analysis calculated a clonal expansion index for each public chain from normalized within-repertoire ranks of inferred template counts. A later analysis computed generation probabilities with a VDJ recombination model fitted to out-of-frame rearrangements, and checked the results against IGoR. In a later analysis, TCR-TCR, TCR-HLA and TCR-CMV co-occurrence was scored with hypergeometric tests, and a repertoire-size bias correction was applied to TCR pairs. A later analysis estimated false discovery rates by permuting HLA or CMV assignments 20 times. In a later analysis, co-occurring TCRs were grouped using DBSCAN, with TCRdist sequence similarity added in when clustering inside HLA-allele-positive subsets. Co-occurrence clustering excluded repertoires with fewer than 30,000 or more than 120,000 public chains, plus five with anomalous nucleotide sharing. TCRdb obtained this table from immuneACCESS and retained in-frame rearrangements with V and J assigned. These tables miss some clones; where compared with another copy, unresolved V genes account for less than half of the shortfall, and the remainder is unexplained. The D gene and trimming were derived from the DNA, and the V and J assignments and clone size from that table. The sample yields fewer than 200,000 clones; under 80% were counted once. About 2.5% of the sample belongs to the ten largest clones.

As to this clone: Its cognate antigen has yet to be identified. No base-level quality is on record; no much larger clone is a single base apart.

In total, more than 500 healthy bone marrow donors made up the cohort. All cohort members were sampled while nominally healthy, although unrecorded immune exposures were likely present. CMV serostatus was positive for 289 and negative for about half of the roughly 700 cohort members, and was not recorded for this donor. A peripheral blood sample was provided by each donor, and peripheral blood mononuclear cells were used for TCR beta sequencing. The Qiagen DNeasy Blood Extraction Kit was used to extract genomic DNA from the blood cell samples. The receptor chain draws on TRBV27 and TRBJ1-5, with 8 junctional bases fitting TRBD1. Sequenced sample: PBMCs. The TCR originated in a human donor in good health. The CDR3 amino acid sequence is: CASSFSTGDLNQPQHF. At the DNA level, the sequence is TGTGCCAGCAGTTTCTCGACAGGGGACCTGAATCAGCCCCAGCATTTT.